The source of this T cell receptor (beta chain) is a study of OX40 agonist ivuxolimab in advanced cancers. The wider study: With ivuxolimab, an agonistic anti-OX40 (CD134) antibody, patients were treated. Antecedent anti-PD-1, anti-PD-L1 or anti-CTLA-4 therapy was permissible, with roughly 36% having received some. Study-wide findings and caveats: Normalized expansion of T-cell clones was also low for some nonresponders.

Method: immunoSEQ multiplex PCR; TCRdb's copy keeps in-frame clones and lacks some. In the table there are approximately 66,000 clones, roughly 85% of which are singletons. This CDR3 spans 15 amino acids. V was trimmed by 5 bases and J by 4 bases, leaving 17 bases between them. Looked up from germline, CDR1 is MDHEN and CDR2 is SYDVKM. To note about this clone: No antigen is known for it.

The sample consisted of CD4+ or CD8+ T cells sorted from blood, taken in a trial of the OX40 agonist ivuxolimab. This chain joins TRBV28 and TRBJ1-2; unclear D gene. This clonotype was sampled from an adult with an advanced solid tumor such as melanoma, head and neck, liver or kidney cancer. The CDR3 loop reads CASSSLPTRAYGYTF. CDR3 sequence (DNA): TGTGCCAGCAGTAGCCTCCCGACCCGGGCCTATGGCTACACCTTC.